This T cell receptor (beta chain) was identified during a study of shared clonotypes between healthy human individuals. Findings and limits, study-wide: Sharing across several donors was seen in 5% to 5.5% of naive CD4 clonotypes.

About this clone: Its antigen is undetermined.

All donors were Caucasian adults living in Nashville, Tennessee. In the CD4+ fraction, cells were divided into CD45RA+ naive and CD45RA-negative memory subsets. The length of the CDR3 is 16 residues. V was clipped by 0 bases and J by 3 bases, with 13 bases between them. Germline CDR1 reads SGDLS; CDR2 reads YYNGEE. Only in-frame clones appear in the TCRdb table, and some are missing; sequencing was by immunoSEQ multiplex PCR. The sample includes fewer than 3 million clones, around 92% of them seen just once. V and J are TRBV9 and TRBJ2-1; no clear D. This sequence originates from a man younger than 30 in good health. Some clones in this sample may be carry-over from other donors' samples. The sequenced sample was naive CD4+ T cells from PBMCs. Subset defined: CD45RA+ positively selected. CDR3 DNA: TGTGCCAGCAGCGTAGTCAATCAAATGGGCTACAATGAGCAGTTCTTC. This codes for CASSVVNQMGYNEQFF.